This T cell receptor beta chain originates from a study of neoadjuvant nivolumab and ipilimumab in lung cancer. The CDR3 is 13 amino acids. Germline lookup yields CDR1 SGHRS and CDR2 YFSETQ. Unmatched junction bases numbered 4, after V lost 3 bases and J lost 6 bases. The table came from immunoSEQ multiplex PCR; TCRdb's copy has only in-frame clones and leaves some out. Here the sample spans about 27,000 clones, roughly three quarters being singletons. General observations from the study: Higher pretherapy blood TCR richness went with higher resected-tumor richness. TCR richness and clonality were higher in tumors than adjacent uninvolved lung. Only a single major-pathologic-response sample was available for clonality analysis. From pretherapy to surgery, tumor richness and clonality rose with dual therapy.

Details on this clone: The antigen is not known.

V is TRBV5-1 and J is TRBJ1-2; TRBD1 matches 8 bases. Sequenced here: tumor tissue, sampled after neoadjuvant nivolumab, alone or with ipilimumab, at or shortly before surgery. The origin of this receptor is an adult with non-small cell lung cancer. DNA of the CDR3: TGCGCCAGCAGCTATGCGACAGGGGATGGCTACACCTTC. Its protein product is CASSYATGDGYTF.